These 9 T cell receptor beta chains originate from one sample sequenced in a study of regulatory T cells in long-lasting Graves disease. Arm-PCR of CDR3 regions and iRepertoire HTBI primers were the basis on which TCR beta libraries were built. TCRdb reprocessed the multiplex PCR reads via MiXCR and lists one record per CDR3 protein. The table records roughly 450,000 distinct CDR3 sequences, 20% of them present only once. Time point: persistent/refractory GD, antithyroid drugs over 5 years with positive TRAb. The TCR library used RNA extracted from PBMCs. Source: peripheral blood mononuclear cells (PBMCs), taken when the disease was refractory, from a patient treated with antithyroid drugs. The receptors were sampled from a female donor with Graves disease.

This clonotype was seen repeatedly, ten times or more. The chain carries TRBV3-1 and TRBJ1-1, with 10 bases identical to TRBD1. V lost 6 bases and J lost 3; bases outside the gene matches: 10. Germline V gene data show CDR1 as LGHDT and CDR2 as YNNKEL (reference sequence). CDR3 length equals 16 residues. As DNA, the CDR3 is TGTGCCAGCAGTAATGCCGGGACAGGGGTGCACACTGAAGCTTTCTTT. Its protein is CASSNAGTGVHTEAFF.

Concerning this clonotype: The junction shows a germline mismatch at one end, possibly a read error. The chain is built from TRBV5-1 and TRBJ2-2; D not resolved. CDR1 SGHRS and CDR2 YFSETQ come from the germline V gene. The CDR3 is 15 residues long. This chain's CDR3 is CASNLAVSYTGELFF. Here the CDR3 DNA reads TGCGCCAGCAACTTGGCCGTCAGCTACACCGGGGAGCTGTTTTTT.

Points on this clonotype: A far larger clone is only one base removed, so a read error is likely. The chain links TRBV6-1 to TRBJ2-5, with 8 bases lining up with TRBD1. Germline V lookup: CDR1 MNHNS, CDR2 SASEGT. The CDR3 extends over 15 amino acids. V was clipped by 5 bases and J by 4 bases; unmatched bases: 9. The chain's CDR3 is CASSHSDRERETQYF. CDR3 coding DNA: TGTGCCAGCAGTCACTCGGACAGGGAGAGAGAGACCCAGTACTTC.

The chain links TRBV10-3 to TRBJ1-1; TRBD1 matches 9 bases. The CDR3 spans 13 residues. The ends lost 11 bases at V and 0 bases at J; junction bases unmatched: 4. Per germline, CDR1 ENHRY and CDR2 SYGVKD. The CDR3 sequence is CASGTGMNTEAFF. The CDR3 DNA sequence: TGTGCCTCGGGGACAGGGATGAACACTGAAGCTTTCTTT.

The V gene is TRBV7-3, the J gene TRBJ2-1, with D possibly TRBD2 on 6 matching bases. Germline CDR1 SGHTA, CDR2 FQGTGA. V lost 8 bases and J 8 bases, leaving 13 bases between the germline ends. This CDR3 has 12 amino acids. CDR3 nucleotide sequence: TGTGCCAGCGGTCTGCGGGACGATGAGCAGTTCTTC. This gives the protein CASGLRDDEQFF.

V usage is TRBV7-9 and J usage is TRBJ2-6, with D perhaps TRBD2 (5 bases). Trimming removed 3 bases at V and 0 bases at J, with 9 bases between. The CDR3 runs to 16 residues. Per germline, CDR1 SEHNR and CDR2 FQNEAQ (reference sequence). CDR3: CASSLAGRSGANVLTF. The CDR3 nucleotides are TGTGCCAGCAGCTTGGCGGGCCGCTCTGGGGCCAACGTCCTGACTTTC.

For the CDR3, the DNA is TGTGCCAGCAGTTTAAACAGGGTCCACGAGCAGTACTTC. Encoded protein: CASSLNRVHEQYF. The V and J genes are TRBV27 and TRBJ2-7; D might be TRBD1 (6 bases). Germline V gene data show CDR1 as MNHEY and CDR2 as SMNVEV (reference sequence). The length of the CDR3 is 13 residues. V was shortened by 2 bases and J by 5 bases, with 10 bases between the two germline ends.

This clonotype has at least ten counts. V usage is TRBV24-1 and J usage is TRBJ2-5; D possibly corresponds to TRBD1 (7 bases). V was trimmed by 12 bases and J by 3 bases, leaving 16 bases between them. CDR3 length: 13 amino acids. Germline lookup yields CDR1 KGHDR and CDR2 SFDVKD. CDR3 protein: CAVRGDAEETQYF. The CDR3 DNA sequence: TGTGCCGTCAGGGGGGACGCGGAAGAGACCCAGTACTTC.

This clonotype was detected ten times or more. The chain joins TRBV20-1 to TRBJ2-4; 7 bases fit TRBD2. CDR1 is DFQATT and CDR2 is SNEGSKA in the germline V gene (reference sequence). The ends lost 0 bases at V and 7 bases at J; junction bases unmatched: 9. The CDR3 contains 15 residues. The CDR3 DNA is TGCAGTGCTAGAGAGGAGCGGACTAGTGAGAACATTCAGTACTTC. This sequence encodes CSAREERTSENIQYF.